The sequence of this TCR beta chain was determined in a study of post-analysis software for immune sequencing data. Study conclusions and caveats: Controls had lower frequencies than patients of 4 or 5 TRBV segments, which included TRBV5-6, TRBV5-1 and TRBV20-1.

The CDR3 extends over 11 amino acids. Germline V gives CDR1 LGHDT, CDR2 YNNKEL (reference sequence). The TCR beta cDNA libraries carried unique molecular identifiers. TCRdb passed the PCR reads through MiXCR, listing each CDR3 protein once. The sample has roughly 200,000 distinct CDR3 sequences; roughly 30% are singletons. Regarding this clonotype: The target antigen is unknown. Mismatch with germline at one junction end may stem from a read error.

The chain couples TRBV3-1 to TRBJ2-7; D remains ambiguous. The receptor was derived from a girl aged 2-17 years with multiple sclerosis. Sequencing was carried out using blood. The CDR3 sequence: CASRQNREQYF. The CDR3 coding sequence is TGTGCCAGCCGCCAAAATCGCGAGCAGTACTTC.